The entry below gives a single T cell receptor beta chain sequence along with its context. Its specific antigen is unknown. Base qualities are not provided; no much larger clone lies one nucleotide away. At one collaborating source in Seattle, patients were enrolled during active infection and were followed longitudinally through the course of disease. The collaborating institutions used their own protocols to collect whole blood in K2EDTA tubes. Collaborator samples were shipped for TCRbeta analysis as frozen whole blood, isolated PBMCs, or DNA extracted from either sample type. The immunoSEQ Assay, a bias-controlled multiplex PCR, was used to amplify TCRbeta CDR3 regions from genomic DNA. On the study's bioinformatics: The number of nucleated cells in each sample was estimated by amplification of reference gene primers within the assay. To quantify the absolute abundance of each unique TCRbeta CDR3 rearrangement, sequence reads were collapsed and filtered. For each sample, productive Simpson clonality was calculated as the square root of Simpson's diversity index over productive rearrangements. TCRdb mirrors the immuneACCESS table, restricted to in-frame sequences. Some clones are absent from its copies; in checked studies, under half trace to an unresolved V gene, and the reason for the others is unknown. Clone size and V and J calls were adopted from that table, with D and trimming inferred from the DNA. The sample profile shows roughly 240,000 clones; around 86% of them were found once. The ten largest make up 5.5% to 6% of the sample.

Between the V and J ends, shortened by 5 bases and 3 bases respectively, the junction contains 8 bases. The CDR3 goes from the cysteine to the phenylalanine over 13 residues. Solely the CDR3 DNA is kept, with 39 bases framed from the first base. The CDR1 and CDR2 encoded by the germline V gene (reference sequence) are LNHDA and SQIVND. This specimen belongs to a study of blood T cell repertoires in COVID-19 (dated by TCRdb to the early 2020s). Context from the whole study: Collaborator samples came from the United States, Italy and Spain and covered acute and convalescent phases of COVID-19. The material from the prospective study consisted of cDNA or gDNA derived from T cells, B-cell-depleted T cells, or PBMCs. Subjects who had been exposed to COVID-19, were actively infected with it, or had recovered from it provided the deeply sampled blood TCRbeta repertoires that made up the dataset. The repertoires were released in a freely available public database meant as a resource for research on the immune response to SARS-CoV-2. The samples were drawn from the first 160 participants of the ongoing ImmuneRACE study and from 950 to 1,500 subjects provided by 6 global collaborators. Sample metadata almost always included a de-identified subject ID, COVID-19 status, age in years and sex. Where available, HLA class I and class II types were obtained from metadata supplied by the sample provider rather than from assay-based typing.

The research as a whole found: The quantity of clinical and demographic metadata differed by source and by participant and was supplied without curation.

The receptor's source is a woman over 75 with COVID-19, enrolled during active disease. The V and J segments used are TRBV19 and TRBJ1-5; the D gene is possibly TRBD1, with 6 bases matching. Specimen: peripheral blood. The DNA reads TGTGCCAGTAGTGGACAGTTCAATCAGCCCCAGCATTTT. This codes for CASSGQFNQPQHF. Here the CDR3 is joined to the reference TRBV19 and TRBJ1-5 genes, and the full variable domain is: DGGITQSPKYLFRKEGQNVTLSCEQNLNHDAMYWYRQDPGQGLRLIYYSQIVNDFQKGDIAEGYSVSREKKESFPLTVTSAQKNPTAFYLCASSGQFNQPQHFGDGTRLSIL.